The present entry profiles one TCR beta chain with its context. Antigen unknown. The data were produced by immunoSEQ multiplex PCR, yet TCRdb's version contains in-frame clones alone and is incomplete. The sample has approximately 38,000 clones; roughly 89% are singletons. J was trimmed by 4 bases and V by 4 bases; bases with no gene match: 3. This CDR3 region has 13 residues. CDR1 and CDR2 from the germline V gene are SGHNT and YENEEA. This sample was taken from a study of PD-L1 blockade in urothelial cancer. Patients yielded 1 to 8 samples each, pretreatment and on-treatment. General study points: Better survival was predicted by below-median pretreatment blood TCR clonality. Durable-benefit cases showed more tumor-associated blood clone expansion at 3 weeks.

The receptor's source is a man aged 55 to 70 with urothelial cancer. This specimen consisted of PBMCs, obtained around atezolizumab (anti-PD-L1) treatment. The chain employs TRBV11-3 and TRBJ2-5, with 7 bases identical to TRBD1. The CDR3 coding sequence is TGTGCCAGCAGCTGGGACAGTGGAGAGACCCAGTACTTC. This translates into CASSWDSGETQYF.